The 24 T cell receptor beta chains below come from one sample, sequenced in a study of monozygotic twins with cystic fibrosis. The assay was immunoSEQ multiplex PCR, and TCRdb's table has in-frame clones only and misses some. The sample contains fewer than 30,000 clones, over 80% of which appear only once. The sample comprised blood. The receptors were gathered from a girl aged 2-9 years with cystic fibrosis.

The genes are TRBV4-1 and TRBJ2-3, with D possibly matching TRBD1 (6 bases). Germline CDR1 reads MGHRA; CDR2 reads YSYEKL. CDR3 length: 15 amino acids. V was clipped by 2 bases and J by 4 bases, with 13 bases between them. In DNA form, the CDR3 reads TGCGCCAGCAGCCAACTTCAGGGGCTCTCAGATACGCAGTATTTT. Translation: CASSQLQGLSDTQYF.

The chain links TRBV5-1 to TRBJ2-7; D might be TRBD2 (5 bases). CDR3 length equals 16 residues. From germline, CDR1 is SGHRS and CDR2 YFSETQ. V was pared by 0 bases and J by 6 bases, with 19 bases between. The CDR3 DNA is TGCGCCAGCAGCTTGGATGGTAGCGACAACCTTAGCGAGCAGTACTTC. Amino acid sequence: CASSLDGSDNLSEQYF.

The CDR3 region has the DNA TGTGCCAGCAGCGTAGGTCTCTCTGGGGCCAACGTCCTGACTTTC. Protein sequence: CASSVGLSGANVLTF. The chain recombines TRBV9 with TRBJ2-6; D not resolved. This CDR3 region has 15 residues. Trimming took 0 bases from V and 0 from J, leaving 4 bases between them. CDR1 is SGDLS, CDR2 YYNGEE, per germline.

V is TRBV5-1 and J is TRBJ1-5; D call uncertain. Germline-derived CDR1 and CDR2 are SGHRS and YFSETQ. Trimming cost V 0 bases and J 2 bases, with 12 bases left between them. This CDR3 region has 16 residues. Written as DNA, the CDR3 is TGCGCCAGCAGCTTGGAACCCGTAAGGCGCAATCAGCCCCAGCATTTT. Translation: CASSLEPVRRNQPQHF.

The chain carries TRBV2 and TRBJ2-5; 15 bases align to TRBD2. The CDR3 totals 19 residues. J was trimmed by 0 bases and V by 6 bases; bases with no gene match: 11. CDR1 and CDR2 from the germline V gene are SNHLY and FYNNEI. CDR3 residues: CASRVGLAGGPADQETQYF. Written as DNA, the CDR3 is TGTGCCAGCAGGGTAGGACTAGCGGGAGGGCCGGCAGACCAAGAGACCCAGTACTTC.

The chain combines TRBV30 with TRBJ1-6; D may be TRBD1 (5 bases). The CDR3 runs to 13 residues. Trimming removed 3 bases at V and 7 bases at J, with 10 bases between. CDR1 is GTSNPN and CDR2 is SVGIG in the germline V gene (reference sequence). The CDR3 DNA is TGTGCCTGGAGGGACGGACAAAATTCACCCCTCCACTTT. As protein: CAWRDGQNSPLHF.

The V and J genes are TRBV5-4 and TRBJ2-1, with 10 bases identical to TRBD2. The V segment lost 4 bases and the J segment 8 bases; nucleotides outside the gene matches: 6. CDR3 length: 14 amino acids. Germline V gene data show CDR1 as SGHNT and CDR2 as YYREEE (reference sequence). CDR3 sequence (DNA): TGTGCCAGCAGCAAGCGGGAGGGCCTAGATGAGCAGTTCTTC. It translates to CASSKREGLDEQFF.

The rearrangement joins TRBV30 to TRBJ1-2; possibly TRBD1 for D (5 bases). Germline V gives CDR1 GTSNPN, CDR2 SVGIG (reference sequence). Trimming cost V 8 bases and J 5 bases, with 15 bases left between them. This CDR3 has 12 amino acids. The CDR3 DNA follows: TGTGCCAGCTTATGGGGGGGTTATGGCTACACCTTC. Protein: CASLWGGYGYTF.

V usage is TRBV19 and J usage is TRBJ1-5; perhaps TRBD1 as D (5 bases). The CDR3 loop spans 19 amino acids. CDR1 is LNHDA, CDR2 SQIVND, per germline (reference sequence). Trimming removed 1 base from V and 0 bases from J, with 19 bases in between. The CDR3, as DNA: TGTGCCAGTAGTATAGGGCCGGGACCGAACACTAATAGCAATCAGCCCCAGCATTTT. Encoded protein: CASSIGPGPNTNSNQPQHF.

This rearrangement joins TRBV19 to TRBJ2-1, with 8 bases fitting TRBD1. Germline V gene sequence: CDR1 LNHDA, CDR2 SQIVND (reference sequence). V gave up 3 bases and J gave up 8 bases; unmatched junction bases: 9. CDR3 length: 15 amino acids. DNA for the CDR3: TGTGCCAGTAGTATTCACAGGGGGGATGCGGATGAGCAGTTCTTC. Translating gives CASSIHRGDADEQFF.

This chain connects TRBV30 to TRBJ1-1; D not resolved. The CDR3 extends over 11 amino acids. CDR1 GTSNPN and CDR2 SVGIG come from the germline V gene (reference sequence). V gave up 0 bases and J gave up 7 bases, with 6 bases separating them. In nucleotides, the CDR3 is TGTGCCTGGAGTGTGATAGGTGAAGCTTTCTTT. Its translation is CAWSVIGEAFF.

The chain links TRBV27 to TRBJ2-7; the D gene is possibly TRBD2 (6 bases). CDR1 is MNHEY, CDR2 SMNVEV, per germline (reference sequence). This CDR3 is built from 14 residues. Trimming cost V 3 bases and J 2 bases, with 11 bases left between them. This CDR3 is CASSFSGLAYEQYF. The CDR3 DNA sequence: TGTGCCAGCAGTTTCAGCGGGCTAGCCTACGAGCAGTACTTC.

V usage is TRBV9 and J usage is TRBJ1-1; TRBD1 matches 9 bases. Germline V gene data show CDR1 as SGDLS and CDR2 as YYNGEE. The V and J ends lost 2 bases and 0 bases, in that order; junction bases with no gene match: 8. The CDR3 has 17 residues. The chain's CDR3 is CASSVPWTGALNTEAFF. In DNA, the CDR3 is TGTGCCAGCAGCGTGCCGTGGACAGGGGCCCTGAACACTGAAGCTTTCTTT.

The rearrangement links TRBV30 to TRBJ2-1, with 8 nucleotides matching TRBD1. Trimming removed 5 bases from V and 7 bases from J; junction bases left unmatched: 10. Per the germline V gene, CDR1 is GTSNPN and CDR2 is SVGIG (reference sequence). The CDR3 runs to 14 residues. CDR3 in amino acids: CAWQPGGFLNEQFF. The CDR3 region has the DNA TGTGCCTGGCAACCAGGGGGCTTTCTAAATGAGCAGTTCTTC.

The V gene is TRBV5-1, the J gene TRBJ1-3; D is undetermined. CDR1 and CDR2 from the germline V gene are SGHRS and YFSETQ. This CDR3 contains 15 residues. V was pared by 3 bases and J by 0 bases, with 10 bases between. CDR3 in DNA: TGCGCCAGCAGCTCCCCTGGCAGCTCTGGAAACACCATATATTTT. Residues: CASSSPGSSGNTIYF.

The chain has TRBV7-3 and TRBJ2-2; 10 bases agree with TRBD2. Per germline, CDR1 SGHTA and CDR2 FQGTGA. The ends lost 5 bases at V and 0 bases at J; junction bases unmatched: 3. The CDR3 is made up of 16 amino acids. CDR3 in amino acids: CASSQTSGTNTGELFF. CDR3 DNA sequence: TGTGCCAGCAGCCAAACTAGCGGGACGAACACCGGGGAGCTGTTTTTT.

This sequence joins TRBV10-1 and TRBJ2-1; 7 bases align to TRBD2. From germline, CDR1 is WNHNN and CDR2 SYGVQD (reference sequence). V lost 3 bases to trimming and J lost 8 bases; unmatched junction nucleotides: 7. The CDR3 loop spans 14 amino acids. For the CDR3, the DNA is TGCGCCAGCAGTGAAGGGACTATGGACGATGAGCAGTTCTTC. Translating gives CASSEGTMDDEQFF.

This chain links TRBV5-1 with TRBJ2-7; TRBD1 matches 9 bases. The CDR3 is 14 amino acids. Unmatched junction bases numbered 5, after V lost 5 bases and J lost 2 bases. Germline CDR1 is SGHRS and CDR2 is YFSETQ. CDR3 loop: CASRIRDRAYEQYF. The CDR3 DNA reads TGCGCCAGCAGGATCCGGGACAGGGCCTACGAGCAGTACTTC.

This clone was observed once. The V call is TRBV19, the J call TRBJ2-7; weak D call: TRBD2 (6 bases). Germline values: CDR1 LNHDA, CDR2 SQIVND (reference sequence). Trimming cost V 6 bases and J 6 bases, with 24 bases left between them. This CDR3 contains 16 residues. CDR3 loop: CASSTTPGVLSPEQYF. The CDR3, as DNA: TGTGCCAGTAGCACTACACCGGGAGTCCTCTCCCCCGAGCAGTACTTC.

The V and J genes are TRBV2 and TRBJ1-5, with 7 bases fitting TRBD1. V dropped 5 bases and J dropped 0; count of bases not matched to a gene: 7. Germline loops: CDR1 SNHLY, CDR2 FYNNEI. CDR3 length: 16 amino acids. The CDR3 region is CASSPVGGSSNQPQHF. CDR3 DNA: TGTGCCAGCAGTCCCGTAGGGGGCTCTAGCAATCAGCCCCAGCATTTT.

The chain has TRBV2 and TRBJ1-5; D not resolved. The CDR3 contains 15 residues. Trimming shortened V by 6 bases and J by 0 bases, and 12 bases separated the two germline ends. The germline V gene encodes CDR1 SNHLY and CDR2 FYNNEI. The CDR3 coding sequence is TGTGCCAGCAGATTGGACGGAACTAGCAATCAGCCCCAGCATTTT. It encodes CASRLDGTSNQPQHF.

The chain combines TRBV6-6 with TRBJ2-5; tentatively, D is TRBD2 (6 bases). CDR1 MNHNY and CDR2 SVGAGI come from the germline V gene (reference sequence). The CDR3 extends over 15 amino acids. The germline V and J ends were trimmed by 4 bases and 4 bases, with 16 bases remaining between them. The CDR3 sequence: CASSSQASEGETQYF. CDR3 nucleotide sequence: TGTGCCAGCAGTTCCCAGGCTAGCGAAGGAGAGACCCAGTACTTC.

The V call is TRBV7-9, the J call TRBJ2-3; D is possibly TRBD1 or TRBD2 (5 bases each). CDR3 size: 15 residues. V lost 6 bases to trimming and J lost 4 bases, with 17 bases between them. The V gene's germline CDR1 is SEHNR and CDR2 FQNEAQ (reference sequence). The CDR3 DNA is TGTGCCAGCAGACCCGGGGTGAAGGGGCCAGATACGCAGTATTTT. This translates into CASRPGVKGPDTQYF.

The J gene is TRBJ1-3, the V gene TRBV2, with D perhaps matching TRBD1 (6 bases). The CDR3 has 12 amino acids. V was clipped by 4 bases and J by 10 bases, with 11 bases between them. From germline, CDR1 is SNHLY and CDR2 FYNNEI. CDR3 in amino acids: CASSGQVETIYF. The DNA of the CDR3 is TGTGCCAGCAGTGGACAGGTTGAGACCATATATTTT. Combining the CDR3 with reference TRBV2 and TRBJ1-3 gives the whole variable domain EPEVTQTPSHQVTQMGQEVILRCVPISNHLYFYWYRQILGQKVEFLVSFYNNEISEKSEIFDDQFSVERPDGSNFTLKIRSTKLEDSAMYFCASSGQVETIYFGEGSWLTVV.